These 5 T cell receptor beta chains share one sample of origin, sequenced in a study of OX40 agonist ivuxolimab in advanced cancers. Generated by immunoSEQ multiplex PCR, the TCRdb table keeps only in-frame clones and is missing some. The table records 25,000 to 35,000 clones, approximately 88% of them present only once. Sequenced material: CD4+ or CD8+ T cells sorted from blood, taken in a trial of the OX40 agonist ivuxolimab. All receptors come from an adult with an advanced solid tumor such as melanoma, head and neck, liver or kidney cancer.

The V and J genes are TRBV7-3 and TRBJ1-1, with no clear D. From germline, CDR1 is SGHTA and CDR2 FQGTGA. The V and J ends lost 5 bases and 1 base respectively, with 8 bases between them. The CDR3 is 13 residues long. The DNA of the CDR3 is TGTGCCAGCAGCCTTCAGGCGAACACTGAAGCTTTCTTT. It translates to CASSLQANTEAFF.

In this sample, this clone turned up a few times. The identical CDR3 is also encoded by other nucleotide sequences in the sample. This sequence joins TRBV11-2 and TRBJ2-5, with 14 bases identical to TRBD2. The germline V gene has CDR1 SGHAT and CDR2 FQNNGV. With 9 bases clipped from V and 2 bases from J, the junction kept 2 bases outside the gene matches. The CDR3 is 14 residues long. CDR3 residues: CASRLAGGQETQYF. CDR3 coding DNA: TGTGCCAGTAGACTAGCGGGAGGGCAAGAGACCCAGTACTTC.

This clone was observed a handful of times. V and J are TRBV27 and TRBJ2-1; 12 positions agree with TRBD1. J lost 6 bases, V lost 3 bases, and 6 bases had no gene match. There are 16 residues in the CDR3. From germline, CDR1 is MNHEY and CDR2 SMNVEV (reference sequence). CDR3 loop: CASSFIPGQGANEQFF. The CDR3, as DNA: TGTGCCAGCAGTTTCATACCGGGACAGGGGGCCAATGAGCAGTTCTTC.

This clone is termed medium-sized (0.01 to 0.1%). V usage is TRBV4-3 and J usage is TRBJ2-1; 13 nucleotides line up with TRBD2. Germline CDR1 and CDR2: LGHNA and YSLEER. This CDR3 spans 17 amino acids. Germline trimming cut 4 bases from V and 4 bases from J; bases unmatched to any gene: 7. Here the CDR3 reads CASSPALAGGPYNEQFF. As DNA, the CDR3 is TGCGCCAGCAGCCCCGCACTAGCGGGAGGGCCTTACAATGAGCAGTTCTTC.

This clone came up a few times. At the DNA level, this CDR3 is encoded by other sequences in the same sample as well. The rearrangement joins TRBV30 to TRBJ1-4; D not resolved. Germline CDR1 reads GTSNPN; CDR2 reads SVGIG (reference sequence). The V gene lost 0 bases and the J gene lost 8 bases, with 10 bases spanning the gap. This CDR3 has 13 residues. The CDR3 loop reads CAWSVGLGEKLFF. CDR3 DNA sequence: TGTGCCTGGAGTGTAGGCTTGGGGGAAAAACTGTTTTTT.